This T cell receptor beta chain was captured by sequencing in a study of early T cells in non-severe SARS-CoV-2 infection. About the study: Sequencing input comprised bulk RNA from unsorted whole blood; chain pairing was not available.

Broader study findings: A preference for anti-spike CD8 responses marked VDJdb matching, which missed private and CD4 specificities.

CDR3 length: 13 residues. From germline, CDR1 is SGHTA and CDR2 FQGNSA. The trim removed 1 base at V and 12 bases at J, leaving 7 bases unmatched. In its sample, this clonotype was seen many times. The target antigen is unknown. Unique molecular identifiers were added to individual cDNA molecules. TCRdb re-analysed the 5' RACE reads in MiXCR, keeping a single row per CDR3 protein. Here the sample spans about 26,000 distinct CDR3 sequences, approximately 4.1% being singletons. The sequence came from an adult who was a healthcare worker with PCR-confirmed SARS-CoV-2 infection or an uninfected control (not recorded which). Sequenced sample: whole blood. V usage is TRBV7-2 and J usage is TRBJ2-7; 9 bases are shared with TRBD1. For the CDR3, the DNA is TGTGCCAGCAGCTTAGTGGGGGACAGGGTAGCGTACTTC. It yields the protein CASSLVGDRVAYF.